This TCR beta chain was documented in a study of shared clonotypes between healthy human individuals. Overall study: With ages of 18 to 49, the donors were two women and three men. Broader study findings: Sharing across several donors was seen in 4% to 6.5% of naive CD4 clonotypes.

Germline trimming cut 0 bases from V and 6 bases from J; bases unmatched to any gene: 7. From germline, CDR1 is MNHEY and CDR2 SVGAGI. The CDR3 runs to 15 residues. Researchers partitioned CD4+ cells into CD45RA+ naive and CD45RA-negative memory subsets. The assay was carried out at the deep level. Here immunoSEQ multiplex PCR was the method, and the copy in TCRdb shows in-frame clones only, minus some. This repertoire shows 2 million to 3 million clones, just over 90% found once; its top ten account for 0.14%. Worth noting for this clone: Its antigen is not known.

The receptor was isolated from a man between 18 and 35 years old in good health. This chain joins TRBV6-5 and TRBJ1-2; TRBD1 matches at 7 bases. Sequenced material: naive CD4+ T cells sorted from blood. As to subset: CD45RA+ positively selected. CDR3 amino acids: CASSYSHLGQHGYTF. In DNA form, the CDR3 reads TGTGCCAGCAGTTACTCTCATTTGGGACAGCATGGCTACACCTTC.